These 8 T cell receptor beta chains were all obtained from the same sample, sequenced in a study of T cell responses to AZD1222 COVID-19 vaccine. TCRdb keeps only in-frame clones here, not all; method: immunoSEQ multiplex PCR. The table includes some 150,000 clones, around nine tenths detected once. The starting material was peripheral blood, obtained on day 0 of AZD1222 vaccination. These receptors all stem from an adult in good health.

The chain recombines TRBV7-2 with TRBJ2-7, with TRBD1 identical over 8 bases. Germline CDR1 SGHTA, CDR2 FQGNSA. CDR3 length equals 15 residues. J lost 3 bases, V lost 5 bases, and 9 bases had no gene match. Here the CDR3 reads CASSPRGGQGYEQYF. CDR3 nucleotides: TGTGCCAGCAGCCCTAGAGGAGGACAGGGCTACGAGCAGTACTTC.

The chain combines TRBV5-4 with TRBJ1-1; 9 bases line up with TRBD1. Germline trimming cut 4 bases from V and 0 bases from J; bases unmatched to any gene: 4. The CDR3 runs 15 residues. Germline V gene lookup returns CDR1 SGHNT and CDR2 YYREEE (reference sequence). CDR3 sequence (DNA): TGTGCCAGCAGCCCCGGACAGGGGATGAACACTGAAGCTTTCTTT. Translating gives CASSPGQGMNTEAFF.

The chain joins TRBV28 to TRBJ1-2; D is unclear. Trimming removed 1 base at V and 5 bases at J, with 8 bases between. Germline CDR1 and CDR2: MDHEN and SYDVKM. The CDR3 sequence is 13 residues long. Written as DNA, the CDR3 is TGTGCCAGCAGTTTATTGCCCATATATGGCTACACCTTC. This codes for CASSLLPIYGYTF.

V usage is TRBV6-6 and J usage is TRBJ1-6, with D unresolved. The germline CDR1 and CDR2 sequences are MNHNY and SVGAGI (reference sequence). Between the trimmed V and J ends, which lost 2 bases and 14 bases, there was a span of 13 bases. The CDR3 contains 13 residues. The CDR3: CASSYASRFALHF. The CDR3 DNA reads as TGTGCCAGCAGTTACGCCTCACGTTTCGCCCTCCACTTT.

This clone was counted only a few times. The genes are TRBV7-9 and TRBJ2-7; the D gene is possibly TRBD2 (6 bases). The V end lost 2 bases, the J end lost 6 bases, and 17 bases lay between the germline ends. Germline lookup yields CDR1 SEHNR and CDR2 FQNEAQ (reference sequence). The CDR3 length is 15 residues. The CDR3 nucleotides are TGTGCCAGCAGCTTACGGGGTCCGGGAGACGGCGAGCAGTACTTC. Protein: CASSLRGPGDGEQYF. The whole variable domain, filled in from reference TRBV7-9 and TRBJ2-7, reads DTGVSQNPRHKITKRGQNVTFRCDPISEHNRLYWYRQTLGQGPEFLTYFQNEAQLEKSRLLSDRFSAERPKGSFSTLEIQRTEQGDSAMYLCASSLRGPGDGEQYFGPGTRLTVT.

The V and J genes are TRBV5-1 and TRBJ2-7; 10 bases line up with TRBD2. Unmatched junction bases numbered 2, after V lost 2 bases and J lost 0 bases. CDR1 and CDR2 from the germline V gene are SGHRS and YFSETQ. The CDR3 totals 15 residues. The CDR3 region has the DNA TGCGCCAGCAGCTTTACTAGCGGGGACTCCTACGAGCAGTACTTC. Its protein is CASSFTSGDSYEQYF.

The rearrangement joins TRBV5-1 to TRBJ2-7; D gene ambiguous. CDR3 length: 11 amino acids. Deletions cut 3 bases from V and 4 bases from J, with 5 bases between. CDR1 is SGHRS, CDR2 YFSETQ, per germline. CDR3 amino acids: CASSSNYEQYF. Here the CDR3 DNA reads TGCGCCAGCAGCTCGAATTACGAGCAGTACTTC.

V gene TRBV12-3 or TRBV12-4 combines with J gene TRBJ1-1; 9 bases align to TRBD1. The ends lost 6 bases at V and 6 bases at J; junction bases unmatched: 5. The CDR3 extends over 13 amino acids. The CDR3 coding sequence is TGTGCCAGCAGGGGGACAGGGAGCTCTGAAGCTTTCTTT. It is translated as CASRGTGSSEAFF.